Shown below are 6 T cell receptor beta chains from a single sample sequenced in a study of blood T cell repertoires in COVID-19. Here immunoSEQ multiplex PCR was the method, and the copy in TCRdb shows in-frame clones only, minus some. The data hold some 350,000 clones, with over 75% observed a single time. The sequenced material came from PBMCs or T cells enriched from blood (not recorded which). These receptors came from a man aged 25-45 years who had recovered from COVID-19.

A note on this clone: Different DNA sequences within this sample yield the same CDR3. The chain combines TRBV18 with TRBJ2-7; possibly TRBD1 for D (5 bases). The CDR3 is 13 amino acids. From germline, CDR1 is KGHSH and CDR2 LQKENI. V lost 3 bases and J lost 1, with 7 bases in between. The CDR3 DNA reads TGTGCCAGCTCACCCCGACAGTCCTACGAGCAGTACTTC. Amino acids: CASSPRQSYEQYF.

This sequence joins TRBV10-3 and TRBJ1-1; the D is unclear. Germline CDR1 and CDR2: ENHRY and SYGVKD. The germline V and J ends were trimmed by 10 bases and 6 bases, with 21 bases remaining between them. The CDR3 has 14 residues. As DNA, the CDR3 is TGTGCCACCCTCGACATGACCTTGAAGGCTGAAGCTTTCTTT. The encoded protein is CATLDMTLKAEAFF.

This chain uses TRBV6-5 with TRBJ1-5; TRBD1 might be the D (6 bases). The CDR3 is 13 residues long. V lost 5 bases to trimming and J lost 4 bases, with 9 bases between them. From germline, CDR1 is MNHEY and CDR2 SVGAGI. The CDR3: CASSNRENQPQHF. The CDR3 nucleotides are TGTGCCAGCAGTAACAGGGAAAATCAGCCCCAGCATTTT.

This chain connects TRBV4-1 to TRBJ1-2; 7 positions match TRBD1. The V segment lost 2 bases and the J segment 3 bases; nucleotides outside the gene matches: 18. CDR3 length equals 19 residues. CDR1 and CDR2 (germline): MGHRA, YSYEKL. The CDR3 spells CASSQIARGRQEADYGYTF. The CDR3 DNA reads as TGCGCCAGCAGCCAAATCGCTAGGGGGCGTCAAGAGGCGGACTATGGCTACACCTTC.

Regarding this clone: The sample holds other DNA sequences that translate to the same CDR3. This chain connects TRBV19 to TRBJ1-5; 8 bases are a match to TRBD1. Germline V CDR1 and CDR2: LNHDA, SQIVND (reference sequence). The V gene end was trimmed by 5 bases and the J gene end by 6 bases; junction bases not matched to a gene: 6. The CDR3 sequence is 14 residues long. The CDR3 DNA sequence: TGTGCCAGTAGTTCTACAGGGGGTGGTCAGCCCCAGCATTTT. It codes for CASSSTGGGQPQHF.

The chain combines TRBV10-2 with TRBJ1-2, with D tentatively TRBD1 (5 bases). CDR1 is WSHSY and CDR2 is SAAADI in the germline V gene. V was trimmed by 3 bases and J by 4 bases, leaving 12 bases between them. This CDR3 region has 14 residues. CDR3 coding DNA: TGCGCCAGCAGTGAAACAGGCATGACCTATGGCTACACCTTC. It codes for CASSETGMTYGYTF.